This TCR beta chain is from a study of siplizumab effects on memory and regulatory T cells. This clone was observed a single time. The antigen remains unidentified. The method was immunoSEQ multiplex PCR; TCRdb's version includes in-frame clones alone and lacks a portion of them. The sample yields about 100,000 clones, approximately 94% seen once. Findings and limits, study-wide: Where siplizumab was present, mappable alloreactive CD4+ clones averaged approximately 66% Treg-derived, compared with 25% to 30% in controls. It was not possible to assign a naive or memory phenotype to roughly 75-97% of proliferating CD4+ or CD8+ clones. Major contributors to the alloresponse seemed to be naive T cells, which also appeared more diverse than memory cells. Some alloreactive sequences were traceable to unstimulated CD4+ memory cells, and siplizumab significantly reduced them.

This sequence was found in a human donor in good health. Input material: non-Treg CD4+ T cells sorted from blood.

The CDR3 DNA reads as TGTGCCAGCAGTTACACTAGCGGGAGAGGAGATACGCAGTATTTT. It translates to CASSYTSGRGDTQYF. This chain connects TRBV6-5 to TRBJ2-3; 11 bases align to TRBD2. The germline V gene has CDR1 MNHEY and CDR2 SVGAGI. The CDR3 has 15 amino acids. V lost 2 bases, J lost 5 bases, and 3 bases stayed unmatched.